One and the same sample provided the 6 T cell receptor beta chains below, sequenced in a study of CXCR3-negative and CXCR3-positive naive CD8 T cells. Each TRB cDNA library was prepared by 5' RACE (with UMI labels). Each CDR3 protein gets one entry in TCRdb, which reprocessed the 5' RACE reads and gives no DNA. The sample table includes 90,000 to 100,000 distinct CDR3 sequences. No antigen has been identified for these receptors. Study-wide results and limits: Comparison of naive cells showed more hydrophobic TRB CDR3s in CXCR3-positive than in CXCR3-negative naive cells.

The sequenced material came from naive CXCR3+ CD8+ T cells from blood. This sample's subset: CD45RO-CCR7+CD27+CD95- naive CD8+ T cells expressing CXCR3 (TNR3+). Source of these receptors: a human donor in good health. Some clones in this sample may be carry-over from other donors' samples.

This chain joins TRBV29-1 and TRBJ2-2; TCRdb's D gene call, TRBD1, goes unchecked for lack of DNA. The CDR3 consists of 14 residues. Germline CDR1 SQVTM, CDR2 ANQGSEA. The CDR3 spells CSVDQGVGSGELFF.

The chain joins TRBV29-1 to TRBJ2-6; TCRdb returns TRBD1, unconfirmable since there is no DNA. Germline V gives CDR1 SQVTM, CDR2 ANQGSEA. There are 17 residues in the CDR3. CDR3 sequence: CSVEGDQGYSGANVLTF.

The chain combines TRBV29-1 with TRBJ2-7; TCRdb outputs TRBD1, but without DNA this stays unchecked. CDR3 length: 12 amino acids. Germline V gene data show CDR1 as SQVTM and CDR2 as ANQGSEA. The CDR3: CSVEGTGVEQYF.

The chain is built from TRBV7-9 and TRBJ2-7. The germline V gene encodes CDR1 SEHNR and CDR2 FQNEAQ (reference sequence). CDR3 length equals 12 residues. The CDR3 region is CASSLVDYEQYF.

The V gene is TRBV6-2 or TRBV6-3, the J gene TRBJ2-2; TCRdb reports TRBD1, a call that lacks DNA to check it against. CDR1 and CDR2 (germline): MNHEY, SVGEGT. The CDR3 covers 16 residues. The chain's CDR3 is CASSYTGTANTGELFF.

The chain carries TRBV14 and TRBJ1-2. The CDR3 runs to 14 residues. Germline values: CDR1 SGHDN, CDR2 FVKESK. CDR3 sequence: CASSRTQQSYGYTF.